The 28 T cell receptor beta chains below come from one sample, sequenced in a study of early T cells in non-severe SARS-CoV-2 infection. TCRdb reprocessed the 5' RACE reads via MiXCR and lists one record per CDR3 protein. This sample has some 50,000 distinct CDR3 sequences, with around a tenth found just once. What was sequenced was whole blood. These receptors were taken from an adult who was a healthcare worker with PCR-confirmed SARS-CoV-2 infection or an uninfected control (not recorded which).

This clonotype was counted at least ten times. The chain recombines TRBV7-8 with TRBJ2-7; TRBD1 aligns across 9 bases. CDR1 is SGHVS, CDR2 FQNEAQ, per germline. V lost 5 bases, J lost 6 bases, and 8 bases stayed unmatched. The length of the CDR3 is 14 residues. The CDR3 loop is CASSLSGQGGEQYF. The DNA of the CDR3 is TGTGCCAGCAGCCTGTCGGGACAGGGCGGCGAGCAGTACTTC.

This clonotype was seen many times. The J gene is TRBJ2-7, the V gene TRBV7-8; 9 bases agree with TRBD1. In germline, CDR1 is SGHVS, CDR2 FQNEAQ. V was pared by 5 bases and J by 4 bases, with 12 bases of the junction left unmatched. This CDR3 has 16 residues. CDR3 coding DNA: TGTGCCAGCAGCCGACAAGAGCCGGGACAGGGTTACGAGCAGTACTTC. Its translation: CASSRQEPGQGYEQYF.

This clonotype was seen ten or more times. The rearrangement uses TRBV7-9 and TRBJ2-3, with 11 bases identical to TRBD2. From germline, CDR1 is SEHNR and CDR2 FQNEAQ (reference sequence). The CDR3 runs 16 residues. V was pared by 2 bases and J by 6 bases, with 7 bases of the junction left unmatched. The CDR3 sequence is CASSLSSSGGTDTQYF. CDR3 bases: TGTGCCAGCAGCTTATCGTCTAGCGGGGGGACGGATACGCAGTATTTT.

On this clonotype: A much larger clone is a single base away; this may be a read error. The chain has TRBV20-1 and TRBJ2-3; 12 bases line up with TRBD2. The germline V gene has CDR1 DFQATT and CDR2 SNEGSKA (reference sequence). The length of the CDR3 is 16 residues. CDR3 sequence: CSARGLAGVREDMQYF. In nucleotides, the CDR3 is TGCAGTGCTAGAGGACTAGCGGGAGTCCGGGAAGATATGCAGTATTTT.

Only a few counts were recorded for this clonotype. The chain couples TRBV7-2 to TRBJ2-3; 7 positions match TRBD2. This CDR3 is built from 16 residues. Germline CDR1 and CDR2: SGHTA and FQGNSA. The junction had 7 bases not matched to a gene; V was cut back by 0 bases and J by 4 bases. CDR3 nucleotides: TGTGCCAGCAGCTTAGCGTGGCTAGCGGCGGCAGATACGCAGTATTTT. It specifies CASSLAWLAAADTQYF.

There are many counts of this clonotype. The CDR3 sequence is CASSQWRGDRDTQYF. The CDR3 DNA follows: TGTGCCAGCAGCCAGTGGCGGGGGGACCGAGATACGCAGTATTTT. The rearrangement links TRBV3-1 to TRBJ2-3; 8 positions match TRBD2. Germline trimming cut 3 bases from V and 5 bases from J; bases unmatched to any gene: 7. The V gene's germline CDR1 is LGHDT and CDR2 YNNKEL (reference sequence). The CDR3 covers 15 residues.

This clonotype was counted many times. This chain joins TRBV19 and TRBJ2-1; D remains ambiguous. V gave up 4 bases and J gave up 0 bases, with 16 bases separating them. This CDR3 region has 17 residues. Germline CDR1 and CDR2: LNHDA and SQIVND (reference sequence). The CDR3 loop is CASSTRAVQTSYNEQFF. CDR3 in DNA: TGTGCCAGTAGTACCCGGGCGGTACAGACCTCCTACAATGAGCAGTTCTTC.

This clonotype has a count of ten or more. CDR3 residues: CSVVKSSTDTQYF. CDR3 sequence (DNA): TGCAGCGTTGTTAAGTCTAGCACAGATACGCAGTATTTT. The J gene is TRBJ2-3, the V gene TRBV29-1; D unresolved. The V end was cut by 4 bases, the J end by 0 bases, with 8 bases between. CDR3 size: 13 residues. Germline assignment: CDR1 SQVTM and CDR2 ANQGSEA.

This clonotype appeared many times. The chain employs TRBV10-3 and TRBJ2-3; D ambiguous. CDR3 length equals 15 residues. V dropped 7 bases and J dropped 2 bases, with 16 bases sitting between them. Germline V gene lookup returns CDR1 ENHRY and CDR2 SYGVKD. The CDR3 DNA reads TGTGCCATCACCCCAGGTAGCAGTTCCACAGATACGCAGTATTTT. This sequence encodes CAITPGSSSTDTQYF.

This clonotype was detected many times. The chain joins TRBV7-9 to TRBJ2-1; weak D call: TRBD2 (6 bases). CDR1 is SEHNR and CDR2 is FQNEAQ in the germline V gene (reference sequence). The ends were cut back, 4 bases at V and 6 bases at J, with 13 bases in the middle. The CDR3 runs 14 residues. CDR3 residues: CASSSGLLGNEQFF. CDR3 DNA: TGTGCCAGCAGCTCGGGACTGCTCGGCAATGAGCAGTTCTTC.

This clonotype has at least ten counts. V is TRBV6-1 and J is TRBJ1-5, with 9 bases aligning to TRBD1. The CDR3 consists of 13 residues. V lost 8 bases and J lost 5; bases outside the gene matches: 4. The germline V gene encodes CDR1 MNHNS and CDR2 SASEGT. CDR3 loop: CASGDRVYQPQHF. The CDR3 region has the DNA TGTGCCAGCGGGGACAGGGTATATCAGCCCCAGCATTTT.

Many counts were recorded for this clonotype. This chain links TRBV12-3 or TRBV12-4 with TRBJ2-1; TRBD2 matches at 13 bases. V dropped 7 bases and J dropped 7; count of bases not matched to a gene: 7. There are 15 residues in the CDR3. The CDR3 DNA reads TGTGCCAGCACTTGGACTAGCGGGAGATCAAATGAGCAGTTCTTC. Translated, it gives CASTWTSGRSNEQFF.

This rearrangement joins TRBV24-1 to TRBJ2-7, with D tentatively TRBD1 (5 bases). The ends were cut back, 3 bases at V and 4 bases at J, with 15 bases in the middle. CDR1 and CDR2 (germline): KGHDR, SFDVKD. This CDR3 is built from 15 residues. The CDR3 DNA follows: TGTGCCACCAGTGATCCCCTCGACAGTTTTTACGAGCAGTACTTC. Encoded protein: CATSDPLDSFYEQYF.

This clonotype was counted ten times or more. The chain has TRBV9 and TRBJ2-1, with D tentatively TRBD1 (6 bases). This CDR3 region has 13 residues. Trimming left V 1 base short and J 9 bases short, with 11 bases between. In germline, CDR1 is SGDLS, CDR2 YYNGEE. The CDR3 DNA sequence: TGTGCCAGCAGCGTACGAGGGGGACGTGAGCAGTTCTTC. This codes for CASSVRGGREQFF.

This clonotype was counted many times. The rearrangement links TRBV7-3 to TRBJ2-3, with TRBD2 matching 7 bases. This CDR3 region has 15 residues. V lost 6 bases to trimming and J lost 1 base; unmatched junction nucleotides: 7. Germline lookup yields CDR1 SGHTA and CDR2 FQGTGA. The CDR3 loop reads CASRPGAGGTDTQYF. CDR3 sequence (DNA): TGTGCCAGCAGACCCGGGGCGGGAGGCACAGATACGCAGTATTTT.

This clonotype was seen a few times. The chain couples TRBV12-5 to TRBJ2-7; D call uncertain. Trimming shortened V by 1 base and J by 2 bases, and 9 bases separated the two germline ends. The V gene's germline CDR1 is LGHNT and CDR2 FRNRAP. The CDR3 spans 14 residues. CDR3 DNA: TGTGCTAGTGGTTTGGAGTACGGTCCCTACGAGCAGTACTTC. It encodes CASGLEYGPYEQYF.

The chain uses TRBV6-2 or TRBV6-3 and TRBJ1-2; D may be TRBD1 (5 bases). The germline V gene has CDR1 MNHEY and CDR2 SVGEGT. The V end was cut by 6 bases, the J end by 8 bases, with 7 bases between. The CDR3 totals 10 residues. CDR3 in DNA: TGTGCCAGCAGAGGGGAAGGCTACACCTTC. Its protein product is CASRGEGYTF.

This clonotype was detected only a few times. The chain has TRBV28 and TRBJ2-7, with TRBD1 matching 10 bases. After removal of 5 bases from V and 3 bases from J, the junction contained 7 bases not matched to a gene. The CDR3 consists of 15 residues. Germline-derived CDR1 and CDR2 are MDHEN and SYDVKM. As DNA, the CDR3 is TGTGCCAGCAGTCGACCGGGACAGGGGAACTACGAGCAGTACTTC. Amino acids: CASSRPGQGNYEQYF.

Concerning this clonotype itself: This may arise from a read error, as a much more abundant clone is one base away. The chain is built from TRBV20-1 and TRBJ2-1, with 13 bases identical to TRBD2. Germline-derived CDR1 and CDR2 are DFQATT and SNEGSKA (reference sequence). The CDR3 runs to 15 residues. J gave up 9 bases and V 7 bases, and 12 bases lay outside the gene matches. CDR3 bases: TGCAGTGTCACGTTGGGACTAGCGGGATTGGGTGAGCAGTTCTTC. This encodes CSVTLGLAGLGEQFF.

This clonotype was seen ten or more times. The genes are TRBV7-6 and TRBJ2-3; 11 bases are a match to TRBD2. CDR1 and CDR2 (germline): SGHVS, FNYEAQ. Germline trimming cut 4 bases from V and 5 bases from J; bases unmatched to any gene: 5. The length of the CDR3 is 15 residues. The CDR3 here is CASSSLAGGVDTQYF. The CDR3 coding sequence is TGTGCCAGCAGCTCTCTAGCGGGAGGCGTAGATACGCAGTATTTT.

This clonotype was seen at least ten times. V is TRBV20-1 and J is TRBJ2-7; 12 bases fit TRBD2. This CDR3 is 14 amino acids long. Per the germline V gene, CDR1 is DFQATT and CDR2 is SNEGSKA (reference sequence). J gave up 5 bases and V 2 bases, and 4 bases lay outside the gene matches. CDR3 region: CSARRLAGVDEQYF. CDR3 nucleotide sequence: TGCAGTGCTAGAAGACTAGCGGGAGTGGACGAGCAGTACTTC.

This clonotype was recorded at least ten times. The rearrangement joins TRBV7-2 to TRBJ2-1; maybe TRBD2 (6 bases). The germline V and J ends were trimmed by 5 bases and 4 bases, with 12 bases remaining between them. The germline V gene has CDR1 SGHTA and CDR2 FQGNSA. This CDR3 is 14 amino acids long. The CDR3 region has the DNA TGTGCCAGCAGCGGGGGGTCGTCTTACAATGAGCAGTTCTTC. Protein product: CASSGGSSYNEQFF.

This clonotype has a count of ten or more. The chain joins TRBV3-1 to TRBJ1-4, with a possible D match to TRBD1 (5 bases). Per germline, CDR1 LGHDT and CDR2 YNNKEL (reference sequence). The CDR3 is made up of 14 amino acids. The V and J ends lost 1 base and 10 bases respectively, with 13 bases between them. The DNA for the CDR3 is TGTGCCAGCAGCCAAGGGGACGGCTGGGGAAAACTGTTTTTT. Protein sequence: CASSQGDGWGKLFF.

This clonotype was counted at least ten times. The rearrangement links TRBV19 to TRBJ2-1; the match to TRBD2 covers 10 bases. The CDR3 length is 15 residues. Germline CDR1 reads LNHDA; CDR2 reads SQIVND (reference sequence). Losses at the gene ends were 6 bases for V and 10 bases for J; bases not matched to a gene: 12. The CDR3: CASSGLADFGGEQFF. The CDR3 bases are TGTGCCAGTAGCGGACTAGCGGACTTTGGTGGGGAGCAGTTCTTC.

This clonotype appeared a few times. The rearrangement uses TRBV12-3 or TRBV12-4 and TRBJ1-3; TRBD1 agrees at 9 bases. This CDR3 comprises 16 residues. The junction had 7 bases not matched to a gene; V was cut back by 7 bases and J by 0 bases. The CDR3, as DNA: TGTGCCAGCACCCCCCCGGACAGGGGCTCTGGAAACACCATATATTTT. Translated, it gives CASTPPDRGSGNTIYF.

To note about this clonotype: A much more abundant neighbour one base away suggests this may be a read error. This sequence joins TRBV20-1 and TRBJ2-3; TRBD2 agrees at 13 bases. CDR3 size: 17 residues. The junction had 11 bases not matched to a gene; V was cut back by 4 bases and J by 4 bases. Per germline, CDR1 DFQATT and CDR2 SNEGSKA (reference sequence). CDR3 sequence: CSATTSGGATYADTQYF. CDR3 DNA sequence: TGCAGTGCTACCACTAGCGGGGGGGCAACCTACGCAGATACGCAGTATTTT.

There are many counts of this clonotype. The chain carries TRBV7-2 and TRBJ2-1; TRBD2 matches 7 bases. CDR1 is SGHTA, CDR2 FQGNSA, per germline. The J segment lost 5 bases and the V segment lost 1 base, leaving 5 bases of the junction unmatched. The CDR3 consists of 15 residues. In DNA form, the CDR3 reads TGTGCCAGCAGCTTAGACGCGGGACTACACAATGAGCAGTTCTTC. Amino acid sequence: CASSLDAGLHNEQFF.

This clonotype was detected ten times or more. V gene TRBV5-1 combines with J gene TRBJ2-2, with D unclear. From germline, CDR1 is SGHRS and CDR2 YFSETQ. This CDR3 is built from 15 residues. The ends were cut back, 0 bases at V and 3 bases at J, with 9 bases in the middle. The CDR3 protein is CASSLGHRDTGELFF. The CDR3 DNA sequence: TGCGCCAGCAGCTTGGGACACAGAGACACCGGGGAGCTGTTTTTT.